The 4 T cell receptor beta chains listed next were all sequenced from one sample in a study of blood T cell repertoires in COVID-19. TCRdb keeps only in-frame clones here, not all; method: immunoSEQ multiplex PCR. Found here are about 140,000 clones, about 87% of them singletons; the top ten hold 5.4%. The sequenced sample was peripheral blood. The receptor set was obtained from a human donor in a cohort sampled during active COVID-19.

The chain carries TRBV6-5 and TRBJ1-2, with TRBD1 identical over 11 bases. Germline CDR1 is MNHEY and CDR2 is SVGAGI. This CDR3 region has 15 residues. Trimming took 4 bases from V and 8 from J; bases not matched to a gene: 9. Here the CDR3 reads CASSSYRDRGFGYTF. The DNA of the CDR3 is TGTGCCAGCAGTTCATACCGGGACAGGGGGTTCGGCTACACCTTC.

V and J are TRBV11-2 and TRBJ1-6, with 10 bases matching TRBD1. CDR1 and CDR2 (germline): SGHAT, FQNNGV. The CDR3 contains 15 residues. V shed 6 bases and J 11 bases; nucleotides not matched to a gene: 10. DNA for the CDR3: TGTGCCAGCAGTTCCTGGACAGGGACAGGGGCACCCCTCCACTTT. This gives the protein CASSSWTGTGAPLHF. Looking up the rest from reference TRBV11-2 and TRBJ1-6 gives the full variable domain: EAGVAQSPRYKIIEKRQSVAFWCNPISGHATLYWYQQILGQGPKLLIQFQNNGVVDDSQLPKDRFSAERLKGVDSTLKIQPAKLEDSAVYLCASSSWTGTGAPLHFGNGTRLTVT.

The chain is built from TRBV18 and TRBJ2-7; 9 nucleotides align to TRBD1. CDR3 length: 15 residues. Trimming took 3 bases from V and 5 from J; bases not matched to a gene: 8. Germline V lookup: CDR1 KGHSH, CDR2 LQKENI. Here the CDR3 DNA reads TGTGCCAGCTCACCTACCGGGACAGGGACCAACGAGCAGTACTTC. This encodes CASSPTGTGTNEQYF.

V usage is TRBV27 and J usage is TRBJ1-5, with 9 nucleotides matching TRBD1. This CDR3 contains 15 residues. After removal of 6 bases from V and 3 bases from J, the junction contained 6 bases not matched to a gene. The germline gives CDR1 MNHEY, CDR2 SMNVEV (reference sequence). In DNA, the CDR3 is TGTGCCAGCAGCAACAGGGGGCGATTCAATCAGCCCCAGCATTTT. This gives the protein CASSNRGRFNQPQHF.